This TCR beta chain was sequenced in a study of CD8 T cells in ankylosing spondylitis. The study, taken as a whole, reports: One TCR beta motif, made up of roughly 8 highly homologous variants, appeared characteristic of ankylosing spondylitis blood.

Note on this clonotype: Its target is not known.

Library preparation for TCR beta used quantitative 5'-RACE with molecular barcodes. A single record per CDR3 protein comes from TCRdb applying MiXCR to the 5' RACE reads. Counted here are hundreds of thousands of distinct CDR3 sequences, around 19% occurring once; the ten biggest clones make up about 39%. The V end was cut by 5 bases, the J end by 4 bases, with 26 bases between. The CDR3 is made up of 18 amino acids. The germline CDR1 and CDR2 sequences are SGHAT and FQDESV (reference sequence). The clonotype was recovered from a male donor with ankylosing spondylitis. The chain carries TRBV11-1 and TRBJ1-1, with D maybe TRBD1 (6 bases). The specimen was blood, either unsorted or a sorted T cell fraction (not recorded which). The CDR3 here is CASSPGGTGSEWGTEAFF. For the CDR3, the DNA is TGTGCCAGCAGCCCAGGAGGAACAGGGAGTGAGTGGGGCACTGAAGCTTTCTTT.